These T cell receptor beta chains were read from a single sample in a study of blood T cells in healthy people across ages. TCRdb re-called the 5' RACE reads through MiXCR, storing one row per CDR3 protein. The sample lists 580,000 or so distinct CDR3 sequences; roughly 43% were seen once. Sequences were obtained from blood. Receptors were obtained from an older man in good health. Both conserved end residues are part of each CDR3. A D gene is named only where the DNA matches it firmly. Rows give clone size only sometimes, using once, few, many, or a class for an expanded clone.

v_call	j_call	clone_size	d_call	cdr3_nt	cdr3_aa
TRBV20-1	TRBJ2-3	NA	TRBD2	TGCAGTCCAGGCGGGAGGTTTGGTACGCAGTATTTT	CSPGGRFGTQYF
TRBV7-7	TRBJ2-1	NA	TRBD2	TGTGCTAGCAGCCAGCCCTCATTCGGGGGACTAGCGGGGGAGAATGAGCAGTTCTTC	CASSQPSFGGLAGENEQFF
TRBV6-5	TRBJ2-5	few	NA	TGTGCCAGCAGTTACTCGCGAACGAGGCTATCTCCGAGGGAGACCCAGTACTTC	CASSYSRTRLSPRETQYF
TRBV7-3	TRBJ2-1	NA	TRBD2	TGTGCCAGCAGCTCTAGGCCGGGACTAGCGGGGTACAATGAGCAGTTCTTC	CASSSRPGLAGYNEQFF
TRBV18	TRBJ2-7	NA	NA	TGTGCCAGCTCACCCCGGGACGGACGTCCCGACGAGCAGTACTTC	CASSPRDGRPDEQYF
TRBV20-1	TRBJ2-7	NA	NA	TGCAGTGGTACCCAGGGCTACGAGCAGTACTTC	CSGTQGYEQYF
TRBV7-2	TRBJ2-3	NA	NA	TGTGCCAGCAGCCTTGCCACGAATACGCAGTATTTT	CASSLATNTQYF
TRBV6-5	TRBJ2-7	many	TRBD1	TGTGCCAGCAGTTACGGGGTGCACAGGGGGCTCTACGAGCAGTACTTC	CASSYGVHRGLYEQYF
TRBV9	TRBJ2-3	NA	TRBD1	TGTGCCAGCAGCCCCCTAAGACAGGGCAGTGGGGATACGCAGTATTTT	CASSPLRQGSGDTQYF
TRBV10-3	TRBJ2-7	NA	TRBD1	TGTGCCATCAGGGGACAGGGTCGCTCCTACGAGCAGTACTTC	CAIRGQGRSYEQYF
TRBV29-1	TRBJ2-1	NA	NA	TGCAGCGTTGAAGTCCCTTCGCCGAGCTCCTACAATGAGCAGTTCTTC	CSVEVPSPSSYNEQFF
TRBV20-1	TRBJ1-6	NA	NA	TGCAGTGTGATCGGGGCTTATAATTCACCCCTCCACTTT	CSVIGAYNSPLHF
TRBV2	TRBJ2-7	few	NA	TGTGCCAGCAGAGGACACCGGGTGGACGAGCAGTACTTC	CASRGHRVDEQYF
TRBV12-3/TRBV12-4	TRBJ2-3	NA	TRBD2	TGTGCCAGCAGGACTAGCGGGGGGCCCAGCACAGATACGCAGTATTTT	CASRTSGGPSTDTQYF
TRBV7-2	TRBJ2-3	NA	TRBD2	TGTGCCGGCAGCTTAGTATCGGGGGGGCATACAGATACACAGTATTTT	CAGSLVSGGHTDTQYF
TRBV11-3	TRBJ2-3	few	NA	TGTGCCAGCAGCTTAACCACTAGCACAGATACGCAGTATTTT	CASSLTTSTDTQYF
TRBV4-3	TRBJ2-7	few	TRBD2	TGCGCCAGCAGCCAAGAACCGCGGGGGGGCTACGAGCAGTACTTC	CASSQEPRGGYEQYF
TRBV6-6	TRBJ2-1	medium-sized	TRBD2	TGTGCCAGCAGTCCCGCCTCTACTAGCGCCTACAATGAGCAGTTCTTC	CASSPASTSAYNEQFF
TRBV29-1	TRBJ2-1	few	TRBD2	TGCAGCGTTGTGCTGACCCCGGGGGGCAATGAGCAGTTCTTC	CSVVLTPGGNEQFF
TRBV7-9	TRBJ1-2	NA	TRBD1	TGTGCCAGCAGCGCCCGGACAGGAGGGCTTGAGGGCTACACCTTC	CASSARTGGLEGYTF
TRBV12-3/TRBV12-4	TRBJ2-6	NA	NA	TGTGCCAGCAGTTTAAGGACAGTCCGCTCTGGGGCCAACGTCCTGACTTTC	CASSLRTVRSGANVLTF
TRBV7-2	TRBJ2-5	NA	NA	TGTGCCAGCAGCTCCCCGGGGGGCTGGGAGACCCAGTACTTC	CASSSPGGWETQYF
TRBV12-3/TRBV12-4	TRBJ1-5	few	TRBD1	TGTGCCAGCAGTTTGGGACAGGGCGAGCAGCCCCAGCATTTT	CASSLGQGEQPQHF
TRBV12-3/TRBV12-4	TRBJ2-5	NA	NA	TGTGCCAGCAGTGGGGGACCAAAAGAGACCCAGTACTTC	CASSGGPKETQYF
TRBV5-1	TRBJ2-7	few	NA	TGCGCCAGCAGCTTGGGGGGGGTTCCCTCCTACGAGCAGTACTTC	CASSLGGVPSYEQYF
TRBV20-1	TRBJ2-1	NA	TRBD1	TGCAGCCAAACCGGGACAGGGGCTATCAATGAGCAGTTCTTC	CSQTGTGAINEQFF
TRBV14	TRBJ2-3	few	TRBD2	TGTGCCAGCAGCCGAAAGACGGGACTAGCAGATACGCAGTATTTT	CASSRKTGLADTQYF
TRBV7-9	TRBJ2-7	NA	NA	TGTGCCAGCAGCCCGACGACAGTGGGGGTGACCTACGAGCAGTACTTC	CASSPTTVGVTYEQYF
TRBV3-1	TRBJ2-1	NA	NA	TGTGCCAGCAGCCAATCAGGACCACACCCCAATGAGCAGTTCTTC	CASSQSGPHPNEQFF
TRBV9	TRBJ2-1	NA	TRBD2	TGTGCCAGCAGCGTAGATGCCGGGACTAGCGGGCTCATCGGTGAGCAGTTCTTC	CASSVDAGTSGLIGEQFF
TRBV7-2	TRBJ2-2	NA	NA	TGTGCCAGCAGCTTAGACAGGCCGGGCACCGGGGAGCTGTTTTTT	CASSLDRPGTGELFF